A single T cell receptor (beta chain) is shown here with its context. The record originates from a study of blood T cell repertoires in COVID-19. Study background: COVID-19 samples from acute and convalescent phases originated in the United States, Italy and Spain. T cells, B-cell-depleted T cells, or PBMCs provided the cDNA or gDNA that served as material.

CDR3 length: 12 amino acids. Germline lookup yields CDR1 GTSNPN and CDR2 SVGIG (reference sequence). J was trimmed by 1 base and V by 8 bases; bases with no gene match: 5. Original processing methods: Amplified reference gene primers provided the basis for estimating nucleated cell counts. The assay was immunoSEQ multiplex PCR, and TCRdb's table has in-frame clones only and misses some. V, J and clone size derive from that table, while D and trimming were established from the DNA sequence. The sample has about 73,000 clones, over 80% seen once. The TCR sequence derives from a man at least 80 years old with active or convalescent COVID-19. The chain links TRBV30 to TRBJ2-7; 7 bases are shared with TRBD1. Sequenced material: peripheral blood. CDR3 sequence (DNA): TGTGCCGCCTCACAGGGGTCCTACGAGCAGTACTTC. Its protein product is CAASQGSYEQYF.